This T cell receptor (beta chain) is from a study of blood T cells in healthy people across ages. General study points: Those diversity estimates obtained from one million T cells were thought to be underestimates.

Donation came from healthy Caucasian individuals in Russia who were aged roughly 6 to 95. Points on this clonotype: What it binds is unknown. Possible read error: a much larger clone is one base away.

For the second PCR, which ran for about 6 to 11 cycles, a sample-barcoded 5' primer and a J-beta primer mix were used. TCRdb analysed the 5' RACE reads with MiXCR anew, one entry per CDR3 protein. Here the sample spans more than 900,000 distinct CDR3 sequences, about 28% being singletons. The CDR3 is 13 amino acids. Trimming removed 5 bases from V and 7 bases from J, with 11 bases in between. CDR1 is KGHDR, CDR2 SFDVKD, per germline. These same data were also listed under a study on T cells of mothers and their children. That paper states: The donors comprised several children and their three healthy Caucasian mothers.

The clonotype originates from a woman in her thirties or forties in good health. This sequence joins TRBV24-1 and TRBJ2-1; D remains unclear. The sample taken for sequencing was blood. CDR3 bases: TGTGCCACCAGTGGTCTTCGGTGGAATGAGCAGTTCTTC. It codes for CATSGLRWNEQFF.